These T cell receptor beta chains were read from a single sample in a study of T cells after yellow fever vaccination. TCRdb fed the 5' RACE reads into MiXCR, producing one record per CDR3 protein. The sample carries 350,000 to 450,000 distinct CDR3 sequences, over 15% recorded once. The sample consisted of PBMCs, taken before the yellow fever booster vaccination. These receptor sequences come from a man between 18 and 29 years old who received the YFV17D yellow fever vaccine. CDR3s include the opening cysteine and the closing phenylalanine or tryptophan. D genes are given only for firm matches. Rows give clone size only sometimes, using once, few, many, or a class for an expanded clone.

>TRBJ2-1|.|TRBV12-3/TRBV12-4|.
TGTGCCAGCAGAAGCCGGGATAGAGTATTCAATGAGCAGTTCTTC
CASRSRDRVFNEQFF
>TRBJ1-4|.|TRBV5-6|.
TGTGCCAGCAGCTGGTACGGAGGAGAAAAACTGTTTTTT
CASSWYGGEKLFF
>TRBJ1-5|.|TRBV4-2|TRBD1
TGTGCCAGCAGCCAAGATCACGGGACAGGCAATCAGCCCCAGCATTTT
CASSQDHGTGNQPQHF
>TRBJ2-7|.|TRBV5-1|TRBD1
TGCGCCAGCAGCTTCGGGACAGAATCCTACGAGCAGTACTTC
CASSFGTESYEQYF
>TRBJ1-2|many|TRBV2|.
TGTGCCAGCAGTGAAGCCCCAGCTAACTATGGCTACACCTTC
CASSEAPANYGYTF
>TRBJ1-2|.|TRBV7-2|.
TGTGCCAGCAGCTTAGGGGGAGGGAGTACTCTTGGAGGAGGCTACACCTTC
CASSLGGGSTLGGGYTF
>TRBJ2-2|.|TRBV11-2|.
TGTGCCAGCAGCTTAGACTTGGCGTCGGGGGAGCTGTTTTTT
CASSLDLASGELFF
>TRBJ2-2|few|TRBV29-1|TRBD1
TGCAGCGTGAGACAGGGGTCGGGCACCGGGGAGCTGTTTTTT
CSVRQGSGTGELFF
>TRBJ2-1|few|TRBV4-1|TRBD2
TGCGCCAGCAGCCAACGCCTAGCGGGGGACACTAATGAGCAGTTCTTC
CASSQRLAGDTNEQFF
>TRBJ1-5|few|TRBV20-1|TRBD1
TGCAGTGCTACCGCGACAGGGATGGATAGCAATCAGCCCCAGCATTTT
CSATATGMDSNQPQHF
>TRBJ2-3|few|TRBV3-1|TRBD1
TGTGCCAGCAGCCCCTGGGACAGGGTCAACACAGATACGCAGTATTTT
CASSPWDRVNTDTQYF
>TRBJ2-3|few|TRBV5-1|TRBD2
TGCGCCAGCAGCTCCCGGGGGATCACTAGCGGCTACACAGATACGCAGTATTTT
CASSSRGITSGYTDTQYF
>TRBJ2-5|.|TRBV7-2|.
TGTGCCAGCAGCTTGTCCATCCCCCAGGGGACCCAGTACTTC
CASSLSIPQGTQYF
>TRBJ2-7|.|TRBV7-2|.
TGTGCCAGCAGCTTAGCCAGTGGGGGCGGCTACGAGCAGTACTTC
CASSLASGGGYEQYF
>TRBJ2-7|few|TRBV3-1|.
TGTGCCAGCAGCCAGTACACAGCCTCCTACGAGCAGTACTTC
CASSQYTASYEQYF
>TRBJ1-5|.|TRBV7-2|TRBD1
TGTGCCAGCAGCTCGGGGACAGCCGAGTATCAGCCCCAGCATTTT
CASSSGTAEYQPQHF
>TRBJ2-1|many|TRBV7-2|.
TGTGCCAGCAGCTTATTGCTAGGGGGTCCCTACAATGAGCAGTTCTTC
CASSLLLGGPYNEQFF
>TRBJ2-3|many|TRBV4-2|TRBD2
TGTGCCAGCAGCCAAGATACGGCGGGGGGGCTCCCAGATACGCAGTATTTT
CASSQDTAGGLPDTQYF
>TRBJ1-3|.|TRBV4-1|.
TGCGCCAGCAGCCAAGATTTGATTCCGGGACAAGCACTAAACACCATATATTTT
CASSQDLIPGQALNTIYF
>TRBJ2-5|few|TRBV4-1|TRBD2
TGCGCCAGCAGCCAAGTTACTAGCGGGGGGCCTGGGGAGACCCAGTACTTC
CASSQVTSGGPGETQYF
>TRBJ1-2|many|TRBV15|.
TGTGCCACCAGCAGATCCTTAATCCAGGGAGAGGGTAGCGTTAACTATGGCTACACCTTC
CATSRSLIQGEGSVNYGYTF
>TRBJ1-1|.|TRBV18|.
TGTGCCAGCTCACCATCGGAGAACACTGAAGCTTTCTTT
CASSPSENTEAFF
>TRBJ1-4|.|TRBV21-1|.
TGTGCCAGACCACAGGGGTTCAGTGAAAAACTGTTTTTT
CARPQGFSEKLFF
>TRBJ1-1|few|TRBV20-1|TRBD1
TGCAGTGCTAGAGCGGGACAGCACACTGAAGCTTTCTTT
CSARAGQHTEAFF
>TRBJ1-1|few|TRBV20-1|TRBD1
TGCAGTGCTAGAGATAGGAGGACAGGGGACACTGAAGCTTTCTTT
CSARDRRTGDTEAFF
>TRBJ2-3|many|TRBV6-8|.
TGTGCCAGCAGTCCGGGGCTCGGTACGCAGTATTTT
CASSPGLGTQYF
>TRBJ2-5|few|TRBV6-5|.
TGTGCCAGCAGTTCTCCGGCTAGTTCAGAGACCCAGTACTTC
CASSSPASSETQYF
>TRBJ2-3|.|TRBV9|.
TGTGCCAGCAGCGTGTCCCCGCCCGGTACGCAGTATTTT
CASSVSPPGTQYF
>TRBJ1-2|many|TRBV10-3|TRBD1
TGTGCCATCAGTGAGTTCGACAGGGATGGCTACACCTTC
CAISEFDRDGYTF
>TRBJ1-2|.|TRBV29-1|.
TGCAGCGTTGAGGCGGACAGCCTTGAAAGCTACACCTTC
CSVEADSLESYTF
>TRBJ2-2|.|TRBV5-1|TRBD2
TGCGCCAGCAGCACCGACCCGGGGGGTGACGGGGAGCTGTTTTTT
CASSTDPGGDGELFF
>TRBJ1-4|.|TRBV10-3|TRBD1
TGTGCCATCAGGGGGACAGGGGAAACTAATGAAAAACTGTTTTTT
CAIRGTGETNEKLFF
>TRBJ2-3|few|TRBV9|.
TGTGCCAGCAGCGTAATCGGGGGGCCGGGCACAGATACGCAGTATTTT
CASSVIGGPGTDTQYF
>TRBJ1-5|many|TRBV6-5|.
TGTGCCAGCAGCCTGGAGGCGAGCAATCAGCCCCAGCATTTT
CASSLEASNQPQHF
>TRBJ2-7|few|TRBV30|.
TGTGCCTGGAGTGGCCGCGAGCAGTACTTC
CAWSGREQYF
>TRBJ1-2|.|TRBV29-1|TRBD1
TGCAGCGTTGAAGGACAGGGGTTCTATGGCTACACCTTC
CSVEGQGFYGYTF
>TRBJ1-1|few|TRBV25-1|TRBD1
TGTGCCAGCAGTGAAGGAAACAGGGGGCGACAGGGCACTGAAGCTTTCTTT
CASSEGNRGRQGTEAFF
>TRBJ2-7|few|TRBV4-2|.
TGTGCCAGCAGCCAAGGACTAGGGGCTCGGGAGCAGTACTTC
CASSQGLGAREQYF
>TRBJ2-6|.|TRBV7-6|.
TGTGCCAGCAGCTTAGAAGGCGCGGCCCACAACGTCCTGACTTTC
CASSLEGAAHNVLTF
>TRBJ2-7|.|TRBV6-2/TRBV6-3|.
TGTGCCAGCAGTTTAGGTGAAGACTACGAGCAGTACTTC
CASSLGEDYEQYF
>TRBJ2-3|few|TRBV6-2/TRBV6-3|.
TGTGCCAGCAGTTATCGGGGGGCGTTGTCAGATACGCAGTATTTT
CASSYRGALSDTQYF
>TRBJ2-5|few|TRBV20-1|TRBD1
TGCAGTGCTAGAGATCTACGACAGGGGGCGATTTCTGCCCAGTACTTC
CSARDLRQGAISAQYF
>TRBJ2-7|.|TRBV12-3/TRBV12-4|.
TGTGCCAGCAGTTTCGGACAGTACTACGAGCAGTACTTC
CASSFGQYYEQYF
>TRBJ2-1|many|TRBV5-1|TRBD2
TGCGCCAGCAGCCCCCTAATAGCGGGGAAAAACAATGAGCAGTTCTTC
CASSPLIAGKNNEQFF
>TRBJ1-5|.|TRBV6-1|.
TGTGCCAGCAGGGCGTACAGTGCCAGCAATCAGCCCCAGCATTTT
CASRAYSASNQPQHF
>TRBJ2-2|.|TRBV7-3|.
TGTGCCAGCAGCTTACTAGCGAACACCGGGGAGCTGTTTTTT
CASSLLANTGELFF
>TRBJ1-2|.|TRBV5-1|TRBD1
TGCGCCAGCTCCTCCACAGGGGGCGCTTGGAATGGCTACACCTTC
CASSSTGGAWNGYTF
>TRBJ1-1|.|TRBV5-1|.
TGCGCCAGCAGCTCGGGGGCCCGGGACACTGAAGCTTTCTTT
CASSSGARDTEAFF
>TRBJ2-5|.|TRBV18|.
TGTGCCAGCTCACCCGTTGGGGCGGGTGAAGAGACCCAGTACTTC
CASSPVGAGEETQYF
>TRBJ1-5|few|TRBV4-1|.
TGCGCCAGCAGCCAGAGACGGGGGGTTGGGGCCCAGCATTTT
CASSQRRGVGAQHF
>TRBJ2-5|.|TRBV6-5|.
TGTGCCAGCAGTTCTACCAATCAAGAGACCCAGTACTTC
CASSSTNQETQYF
>TRBJ1-2|.|TRBV28|.
TGTGCCAGCAGTATTCCCGAGGGCAGGGAGTGGGAAGGAGGCGGCTACACCTTC
CASSIPEGREWEGGGYTF
>TRBJ2-2|.|TRBV7-2|.
TGTGCCAGCAGCTTAGGTTACAGGGCCAGCGGGGAGCTGTTTTTT
CASSLGYRASGELFF
>TRBJ1-6|.|TRBV6-6|.
TGTGCCAGCAGTCGGAGGGATGATTCACCCCTCCACTTT
CASSRRDDSPLHF
>TRBJ1-1|few|TRBV27|TRBD1
TGTGCCAGCAGGGGACAGGGAATGACTGAAGCTTTCTTT
CASRGQGMTEAFF
>TRBJ2-1|.|TRBV7-2|TRBD2
TGTGCCAGCAGCTTTTTAGCGGGGGGCTTCGATGAGCAGTTCTTC
CASSFLAGGFDEQFF
>TRBJ1-1|few|TRBV5-1|.
TGCGCCAGCAGTCAAAGACCGGTGAACACTGAAGCTTTCTTT
CASSQRPVNTEAFF
>TRBJ2-2|many|TRBV7-2|.
TGTGCCAGCAGCTTCCTCTTCCCAGGGGTTAACGGGGAGCTGTTTTTT
CASSFLFPGVNGELFF
>TRBJ2-3|.|TRBV12-3/TRBV12-4|.
TGTGCCAGCAGTGCCGGGACACCCTTTGATACGCAGTATTTT
CASSAGTPFDTQYF